This TCR beta chain emerged from a study of T cells in Graves' hyperthyroidism and ophthalmopathy. Study-wide results and caveats: A 13 V-J signature model discriminated ophthalmopathy versus stable hyperthyroidism. Most thyroid clonotypes that were expanded above 0.001 also turned up in blood.

Trimming took off 3 bases at V and 2 bases at J, with 14 bases between the two ends. The CDR3 has 15 amino acids. CDR1 SEHNR and CDR2 FQNEAQ come from the germline V gene (reference sequence). This clonotype was counted between two and nine times. The antigen is not known. It was RNA transcripts that yielded the amplified TCR beta CDR3 regions. RT-PCR in the first round (using the HTBI primer set) targeted the TCR CDR3. TCRdb analysed the multiplex PCR reads with MiXCR anew, one entry per CDR3 protein. Altogether roughly 360,000 distinct CDR3 sequences are present, 13% being singletons, with the ten largest covering around 21%. Patients aged 18 to 65 had newly diagnosed hyperthyroidism that had lasted under 2 months. Pregnant or lactating patients were excluded, as were those with uncontrolled infection or other autoimmune disease.

This TCR derives from a man aged 25-45 years with Graves' hyperthyroidism that later progressed to Graves' ophthalmopathy. Sample: blood. The chain carries TRBV7-9 and TRBJ2-7; D remains unclear. CDR3 bases: TGTGCCAGCAGCTTTGACTCGTTAGGACCCTACGAGCAGTACTTC. Translating gives CASSFDSLGPYEQYF. The entire variable domain, with the rest obtained from reference TRBV7-9 and TRBJ2-7, is as follows: DTGVSQNPRHKITKRGQNVTFRCDPISEHNRLYWYRQTLGQGPEFLTYFQNEAQLEKSRLLSDRFSAERPKGSFSTLEIQRTEQGDSAMYLCASSFDSLGPYEQYFGPGTRLTVT.